These 9 T cell receptor beta chains were all obtained from the same sample, sequenced in a study of shared clonotypes between healthy human individuals. Using immunoSEQ multiplex PCR, the repertoire was profiled, and TCRdb retains in-frame clones only, with some absent. The table includes roughly 1,600,000 clones, around 98.5% detected once. Specimen: naive CD4+ T cells sorted from blood. Subset given: CD45RA+ positively selected. The receptors derive from a man aged 25 to 45 in good health.

The chain couples TRBV14 to TRBJ2-5; D uncertain. CDR3 length: 15 residues. Germline assignment: CDR1 SGHDN and CDR2 FVKESK. The V end was cut by 0 bases, the J end by 2 bases, with 10 bases between. The CDR3 here is CASSQDTVVQETQYF. In DNA form, the CDR3 reads TGTGCCAGCAGCCAAGATACGGTTGTACAAGAGACCCAGTACTTC.

This chain joins TRBV15 and TRBJ1-1, with 7 bases aligning to TRBD1. Per germline, CDR1 LNHNV and CDR2 YYDKDF (reference sequence). V lost 0 bases, J lost 5 bases, and 9 bases stayed unmatched. The CDR3 contains 16 residues. CDR3 in DNA: TGTGCCACCAGCAGAGATCTTGGAACAGGGGTTACTGAAGCTTTCTTT. This gives the protein CATSRDLGTGVTEAFF.

V usage is TRBV5-4 and J usage is TRBJ2-7; TRBD2 matches 8 bases. Trimming removed 0 bases from V and 3 bases from J; junction bases left unmatched: 2. Germline CDR1 and CDR2: SGHNT and YYREEE (reference sequence). The CDR3 has 14 amino acids. This chain's CDR3 is CASSLGGRIYEQYF. Written as DNA, the CDR3 is TGTGCCAGCAGCTTGGGCGGGAGGATCTACGAGCAGTACTTC.

The J gene is TRBJ2-3, the V gene TRBV5-1; unclear D gene. The CDR3 contains 16 residues. Germline V gene lookup returns CDR1 SGHRS and CDR2 YFSETQ. Trimming removed 0 bases from V and 6 bases from J, with 17 bases in between. The CDR3 protein is CASSLAPLGSADTQYF. CDR3 coding DNA: TGCGCCAGCAGCTTGGCTCCCCTCGGATCGGCGGATACGCAGTATTTT.

The chain joins TRBV2 to TRBJ2-1, with TRBD1 matching over 10 bases. Trimming cost V 6 bases and J 4 bases; bases outside gene matches: 3. Germline V gene data show CDR1 as SNHLY and CDR2 as FYNNEI. The CDR3 totals 14 residues. This chain's CDR3 is CASRRDRGYNEQFF. The CDR3 DNA sequence: TGTGCCAGCAGGCGGGACAGGGGATACAATGAGCAGTTCTTC. The full variable domain, completed using reference TRBV2 and TRBJ2-1, is EPEVTQTPSHQVTQMGQEVILRCVPISNHLYFYWYRQILGQKVEFLVSFYNNEISEKSEIFDDQFSVERPDGSNFTLKIRSTKLEDSAMYFCASRRDRGYNEQFFGPGTRLTVL.

V and J are TRBV5-4 and TRBJ2-3; D not certain. The V end was cut by 3 bases, the J end by 0 bases, with 11 bases between. The CDR3 length is 15 residues. Germline V gene data show CDR1 as SGHNT and CDR2 as YYREEE (reference sequence). CDR3 protein: CASSSKSTSTDTQYF. The DNA of the CDR3 is TGTGCCAGCAGCTCGAAAAGTACTAGCACAGATACGCAGTATTTT.

The genes are TRBV5-6 and TRBJ2-1; 8 nucleotides line up with TRBD2. V trimming: 5 bases; J trimming: 7 bases; junction bases outside the gene matches: 11. This CDR3 region has 15 residues. Germline CDR1 reads SGHDT; CDR2 reads YYEEEE. CDR3 sequence (DNA): TGTGCCAGCAGTTCTCCTTCCGGGAGGGGGAATGAGCAGTTCTTC. Its protein product is CASSSPSGRGNEQFF.

This chain uses TRBV5-4 with TRBJ2-6; D call uncertain. This CDR3 is 14 amino acids long. Per the germline V gene, CDR1 is SGHNT and CDR2 is YYREEE (reference sequence). V was clipped by 7 bases and J by 5 bases, with 13 bases between them. In DNA form, the CDR3 reads TGTGCCAGCTCCAGACAAAGTCGGGCCAACGTCCTGACTTTC. This translates into CASSRQSRANVLTF.

The rearrangement uses TRBV2 and TRBJ2-3; D is unclear. The CDR3 consists of 13 residues. Looked up from germline, CDR1 is SNHLY and CDR2 is FYNNEI. Trimming removed 3 bases at V and 2 bases at J, with 6 bases between. The CDR3 is CASSEESTDTQYF. CDR3 sequence (DNA): TGTGCCAGCAGTGAGGAATCCACAGATACGCAGTATTTT.